What follows describes a single T cell receptor beta chain. The data derive from a study of blood T cell repertoires in COVID-19. For the study at large: There were acute and convalescent COVID-19 samples, and they came from the United States, Italy and Spain. T cells, B-cell-depleted T cells, or PBMCs supplied cDNA or gDNA.

V was cut by 5 bases and J by 5 bases, with 13 bases left in between. The CDR3 runs 13 residues. Germline CDR1 is GTSNPN and CDR2 is SVGIG (reference sequence). Clones were read by immunoSEQ multiplex PCR, and TCRdb kept only the in-frame ones, dropping some. Of about 120,000 clones detected, over 80% appear once; the ten largest clones hold 2% to 2.5%. This chain uses TRBV30 with TRBJ2-1, with a weak D call TRBD2 (5 bases). Sequences were obtained from peripheral blood. This receptor was obtained from a young man with acute or convalescent COVID-19. The DNA for the CDR3 is TGTGCCTGGGAAGGAGCGGAGGACAATGAGCAGTTCTTC. Translated, it gives CAWEGAEDNEQFF. The full variable domain, in which reference TRBV30 and TRBJ2-1 provide the parts outside the CDR3, is SQTIHQWPATLVQPVGSPLSLECTVEGTSNPNLYWYRQAAGRGLQLLFYSVGIGQISSEVPQNLSASRPQDRQFILSSKKLLLSDSGFYLCAWEGAEDNEQFFGPGTRLTVL.